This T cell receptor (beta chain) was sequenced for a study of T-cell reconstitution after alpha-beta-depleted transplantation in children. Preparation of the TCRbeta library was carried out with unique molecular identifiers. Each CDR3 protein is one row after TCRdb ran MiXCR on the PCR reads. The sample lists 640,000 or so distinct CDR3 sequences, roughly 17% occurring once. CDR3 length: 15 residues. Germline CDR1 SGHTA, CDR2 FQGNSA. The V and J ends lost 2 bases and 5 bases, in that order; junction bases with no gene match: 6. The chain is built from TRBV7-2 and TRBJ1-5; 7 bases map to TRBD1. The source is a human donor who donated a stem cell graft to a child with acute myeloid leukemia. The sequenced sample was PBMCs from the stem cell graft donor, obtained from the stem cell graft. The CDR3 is CASSLIGTGDQPQHF. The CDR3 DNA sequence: TGTGCCAGCAGCTTAATCGGAACAGGGGATCAGCCCCAGCATTTT.